The rows below give T cell receptor beta chains drawn from one sample of a study of T cell responses to AZD1222 COVID-19 vaccine. Clones were read by immunoSEQ multiplex PCR, and TCRdb kept only the in-frame ones, dropping some. The data show some 200,000 clones, with around 94% seen just once and around 1.7% held by the top ten. The starting material was peripheral blood, obtained 28 days after the second dose of the MenACWY control vaccine. The receptor source for this set is an adult who received the MenACWY meningococcal vaccine as a control. CDR3s include the opening cysteine and the closing phenylalanine or tryptophan. A D gene is named only where the DNA matches it firmly. Clone size, where shown, is once, few, many, or a class for clones that have expanded.

cdr3_nt cdr3_aa clone_size j_call v_call d_call
TGTGCCAGTAGCCTAGGAGGGGCGGACGGAAACACCATATATTTT CASSLGGADGNTIYF NA TRBJ1-3 TRBV19 NA
TGTGCCAGTGGTGGGACAGGCGCTGAAAAACTGTTTTTT CASGGTGAEKLFF NA TRBJ1-4 TRBV7-9 TRBD1
TGTGCCAGTAGTATTGGGGAACTGAATCAGCCCCAGCATTTT CASSIGELNQPQHF NA TRBJ1-5 TRBV19 NA
TGTGCCAGCAGCCTCACAGGGCTTGGCAATCAGCCCCAGCATTTT CASSLTGLGNQPQHF NA TRBJ1-5 TRBV28 NA
TGTGCCAGCAGCCGGGGACCACTCTTAGCCGGAAACATTCAGTACTTC CASSRGPLLAGNIQYF NA TRBJ2-4 TRBV5-8 NA
TGTGCCAGCAGTGAAGTGGGGGGGCCAAGGAATGAGCAGTTCTTC CASSEVGGPRNEQFF NA TRBJ2-1 TRBV2 NA
TGTGCTAGTGGTTTGAACACTGAAGCTTTCTTT CASGLNTEAFF few TRBJ1-1 TRBV12-5 NA
TGTGCCAGCAGCTTGGAACCGGGTGGAAACACCATATATTTT CASSLEPGGNTIYF NA TRBJ1-3 TRBV5-6 NA
TGTGCCAGCAGCCAGTCGGGCTTCCAAAGGGGCTACACCTTC CASSQSGFQRGYTF once TRBJ1-2 TRBV3-1/TRBV3-2 NA
TGCGCCAGCAGGAGGGAATTGATAGATACGCAGTATTTT CASRRELIDTQYF NA TRBJ2-3 TRBV5-1 NA